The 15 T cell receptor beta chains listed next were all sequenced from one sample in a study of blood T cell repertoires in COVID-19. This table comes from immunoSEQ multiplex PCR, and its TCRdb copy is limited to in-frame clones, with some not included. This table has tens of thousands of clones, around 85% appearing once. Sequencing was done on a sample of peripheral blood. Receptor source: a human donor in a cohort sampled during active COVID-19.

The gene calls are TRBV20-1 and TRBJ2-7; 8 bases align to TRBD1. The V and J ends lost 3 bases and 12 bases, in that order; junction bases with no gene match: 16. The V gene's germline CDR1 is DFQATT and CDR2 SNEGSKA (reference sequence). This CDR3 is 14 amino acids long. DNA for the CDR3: TGCAGTGCTAGTCCAGGGGGCGCCCCCACGAATTGGTACTTC. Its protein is CSASPGGAPTNWYF.

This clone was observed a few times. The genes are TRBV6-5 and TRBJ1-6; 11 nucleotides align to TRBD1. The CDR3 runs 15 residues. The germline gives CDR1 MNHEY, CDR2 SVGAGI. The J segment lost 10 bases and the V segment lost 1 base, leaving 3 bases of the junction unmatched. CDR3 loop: CASSYYGTGGSPLHF. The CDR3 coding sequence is TGTGCCAGCAGTTACTACGGGACAGGGGGATCACCCCTCCACTTT.

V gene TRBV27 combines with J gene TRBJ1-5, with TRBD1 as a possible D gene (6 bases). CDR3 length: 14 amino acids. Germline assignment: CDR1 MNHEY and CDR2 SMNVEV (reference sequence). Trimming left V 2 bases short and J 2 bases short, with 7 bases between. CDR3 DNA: TGTGCCAGCAGTTTAAGACAGGGCAATCAGCCCCAGCATTTT. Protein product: CASSLRQGNQPQHF.

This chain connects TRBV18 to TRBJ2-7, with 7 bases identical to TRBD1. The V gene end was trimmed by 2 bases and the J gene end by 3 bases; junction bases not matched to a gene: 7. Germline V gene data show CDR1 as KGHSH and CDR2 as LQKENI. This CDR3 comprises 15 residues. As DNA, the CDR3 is TGTGCCAGCTCACCAGGGACAGCTATCATCTACGAGCAGTACTTC. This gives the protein CASSPGTAIIYEQYF.

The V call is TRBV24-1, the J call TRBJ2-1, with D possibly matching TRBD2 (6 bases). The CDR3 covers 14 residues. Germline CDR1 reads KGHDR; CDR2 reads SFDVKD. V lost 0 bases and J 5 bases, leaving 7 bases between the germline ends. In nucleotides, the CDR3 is TGTGCCACCAGTGATTTGAGCGGGCACAATGAGCAGTTCTTC. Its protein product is CATSDLSGHNEQFF.

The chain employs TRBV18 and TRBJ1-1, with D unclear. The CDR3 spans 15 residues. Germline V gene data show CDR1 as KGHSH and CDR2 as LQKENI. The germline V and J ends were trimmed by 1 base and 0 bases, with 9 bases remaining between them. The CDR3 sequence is CASSPRQAMNTEAFF. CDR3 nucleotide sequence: TGTGCCAGCTCACCACGGCAGGCCATGAACACTGAAGCTTTCTTT.

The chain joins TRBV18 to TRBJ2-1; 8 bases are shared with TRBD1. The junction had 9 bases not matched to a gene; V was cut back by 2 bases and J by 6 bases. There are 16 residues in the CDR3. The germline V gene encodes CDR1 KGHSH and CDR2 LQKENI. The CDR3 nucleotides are TGTGCCAGCTCACCATTATCCCAGGGGGCACCCAATGAGCAGTTCTTC. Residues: CASSPLSQGAPNEQFF.

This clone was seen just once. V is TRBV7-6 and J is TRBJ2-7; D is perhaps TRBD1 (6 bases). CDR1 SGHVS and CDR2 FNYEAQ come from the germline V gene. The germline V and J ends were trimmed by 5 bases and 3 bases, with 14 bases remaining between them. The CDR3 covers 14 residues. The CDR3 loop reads CASSPGAGHYEQYF. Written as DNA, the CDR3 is TGTGCCAGCAGCCCAGGGGCGGGCCACTACGAGCAGTACTTC.

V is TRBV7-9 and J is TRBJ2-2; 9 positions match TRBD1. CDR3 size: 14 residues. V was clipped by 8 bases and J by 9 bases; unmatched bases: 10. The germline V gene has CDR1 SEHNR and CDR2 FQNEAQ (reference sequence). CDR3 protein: CASADRGGFRELFF. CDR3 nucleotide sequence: TGTGCCAGCGCGGACAGGGGCGGGTTCAGGGAGCTGTTTTTT.

The CDR3 DNA reads TGTGCCATCAGTGGGACTAGCGGAGGAGAGCAGTTCTTC. As protein: CAISGTSGGEQFF. V and J are TRBV10-3 and TRBJ2-1; 10 nucleotides match TRBD2. With 4 bases clipped from V and 10 bases from J, the junction kept 4 bases outside the gene matches. Germline loops: CDR1 ENHRY, CDR2 SYGVKD. This CDR3 comprises 13 residues.

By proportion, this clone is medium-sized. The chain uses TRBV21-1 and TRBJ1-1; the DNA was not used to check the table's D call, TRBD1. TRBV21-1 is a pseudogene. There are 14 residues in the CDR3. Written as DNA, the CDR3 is TGTGCCACCGACAGGTCCGCGAGGGATACTGAAGCTTTCTTT. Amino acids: CATDRSARDTEAFF.

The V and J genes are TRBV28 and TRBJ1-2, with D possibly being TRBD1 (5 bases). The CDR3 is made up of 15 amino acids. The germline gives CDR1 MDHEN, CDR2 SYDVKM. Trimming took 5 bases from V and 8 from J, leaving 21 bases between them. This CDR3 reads CASSPIGGGRLGYTF. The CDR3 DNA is TGTGCCAGCAGTCCTATCGGGGGGGGTCGGCTCGGCTACACCTTC.

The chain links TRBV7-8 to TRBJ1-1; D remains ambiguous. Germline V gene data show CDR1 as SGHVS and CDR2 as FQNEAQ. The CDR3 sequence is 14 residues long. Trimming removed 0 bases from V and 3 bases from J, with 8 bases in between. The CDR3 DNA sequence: TGTGCCAGCAGCTTAGCGGAGGCAGACACTGAAGCTTTCTTT. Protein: CASSLAEADTEAFF.

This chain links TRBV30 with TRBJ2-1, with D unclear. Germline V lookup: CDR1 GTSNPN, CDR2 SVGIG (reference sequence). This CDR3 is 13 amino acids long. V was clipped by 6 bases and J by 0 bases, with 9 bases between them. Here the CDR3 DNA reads TGTGCCTGCAGGCTTAACTCCTACAATGAGCAGTTCTTC. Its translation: CACRLNSYNEQFF.

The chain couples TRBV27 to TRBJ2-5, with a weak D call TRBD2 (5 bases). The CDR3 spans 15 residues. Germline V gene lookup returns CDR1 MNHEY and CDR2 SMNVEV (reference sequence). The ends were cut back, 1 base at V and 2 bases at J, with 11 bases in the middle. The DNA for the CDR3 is TGTGCCAGCAGTTTATTCAGCGGACGTCAAGAGACCCAGTACTTC. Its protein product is CASSLFSGRQETQYF.